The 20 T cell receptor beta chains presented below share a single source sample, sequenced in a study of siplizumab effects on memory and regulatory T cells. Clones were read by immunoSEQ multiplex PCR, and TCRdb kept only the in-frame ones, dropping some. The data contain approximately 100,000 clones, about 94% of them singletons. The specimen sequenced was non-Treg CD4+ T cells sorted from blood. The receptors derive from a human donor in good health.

CDR3 protein: CASSQEDLWTHNEQFF. CDR3 nucleotide sequence: TGCGCCAGCAGCCAAGAGGATCTTTGGACTCACAATGAGCAGTTCTTC. The chain links TRBV4-1 to TRBJ2-1; D perhaps matches TRBD2 (5 bases). Germline V gives CDR1 MGHRA, CDR2 YSYEKL. Trimming shortened V by 0 bases and J by 5 bases, and 14 bases separated the two germline ends. This CDR3 is built from 16 residues.

CDR3 loop: CASSLAGGVRGNTIYF. The CDR3 nucleotides are TGTGCCAGCAGCTTAGCGGGTGGAGTCCGGGGAAACACCATATATTTT. This sequence joins TRBV7-2 and TRBJ1-3; D is unclear. The CDR3 is 16 amino acids. The germline V gene encodes CDR1 SGHTA and CDR2 FQGNSA. The ends were cut back, 0 bases at V and 4 bases at J, with 13 bases in the middle.

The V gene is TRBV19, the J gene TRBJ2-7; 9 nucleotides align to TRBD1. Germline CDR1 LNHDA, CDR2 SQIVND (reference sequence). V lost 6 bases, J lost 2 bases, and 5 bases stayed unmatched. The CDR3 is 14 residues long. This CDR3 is CASSRGTGPYEQYF. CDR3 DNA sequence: TGTGCCAGTAGCCGGGGGACAGGGCCCTACGAGCAGTACTTC.

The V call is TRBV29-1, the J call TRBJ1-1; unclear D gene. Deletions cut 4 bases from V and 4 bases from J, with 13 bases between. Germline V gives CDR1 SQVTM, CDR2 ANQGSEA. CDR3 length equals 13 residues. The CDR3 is CSVGRADFTEAFF. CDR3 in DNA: TGCAGCGTTGGAAGGGCGGACTTCACTGAAGCTTTCTTT.

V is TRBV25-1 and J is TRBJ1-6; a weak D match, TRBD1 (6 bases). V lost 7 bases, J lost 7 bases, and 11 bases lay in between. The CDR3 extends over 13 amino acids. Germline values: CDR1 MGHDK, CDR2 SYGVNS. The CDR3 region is CASMNQGNSPLHF. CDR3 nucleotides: TGTGCCAGCATGAACCAGGGGAATTCACCCCTCCACTTT.

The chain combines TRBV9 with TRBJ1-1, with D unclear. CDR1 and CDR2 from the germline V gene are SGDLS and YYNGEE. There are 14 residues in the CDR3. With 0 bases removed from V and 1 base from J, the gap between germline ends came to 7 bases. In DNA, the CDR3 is TGTGCCAGCAGCGTAGCGACGGAGAACACTGAAGCTTTCTTT. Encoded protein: CASSVATENTEAFF.

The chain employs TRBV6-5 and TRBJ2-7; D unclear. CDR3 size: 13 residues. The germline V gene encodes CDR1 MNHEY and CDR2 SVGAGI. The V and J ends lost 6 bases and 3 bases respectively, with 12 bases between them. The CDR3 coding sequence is TGTGCCAGCAGACCACCCGCAGGCTACGAGCAGTACTTC. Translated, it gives CASRPPAGYEQYF.

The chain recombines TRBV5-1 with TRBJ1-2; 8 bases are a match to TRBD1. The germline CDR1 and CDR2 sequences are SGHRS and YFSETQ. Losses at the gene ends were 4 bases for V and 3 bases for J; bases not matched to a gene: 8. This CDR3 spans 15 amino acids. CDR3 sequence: CASSIGQGSYYGYTF. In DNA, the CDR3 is TGCGCCAGCAGCATAGGACAGGGTTCTTACTATGGCTACACCTTC.

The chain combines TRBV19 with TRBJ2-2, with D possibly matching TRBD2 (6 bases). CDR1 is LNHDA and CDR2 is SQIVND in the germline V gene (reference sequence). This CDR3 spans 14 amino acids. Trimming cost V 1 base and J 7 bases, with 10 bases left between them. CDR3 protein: CASSIGRGYGELFF. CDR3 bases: TGTGCCAGTAGTATAGGGAGGGGTTACGGGGAGCTGTTTTTT.

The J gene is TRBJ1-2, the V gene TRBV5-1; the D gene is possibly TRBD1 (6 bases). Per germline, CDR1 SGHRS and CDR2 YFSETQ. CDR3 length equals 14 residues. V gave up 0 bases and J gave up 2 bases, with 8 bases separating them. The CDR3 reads CASSLDRVNYGYTF. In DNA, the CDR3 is TGCGCCAGCAGCTTGGACAGGGTGAACTATGGCTACACCTTC.

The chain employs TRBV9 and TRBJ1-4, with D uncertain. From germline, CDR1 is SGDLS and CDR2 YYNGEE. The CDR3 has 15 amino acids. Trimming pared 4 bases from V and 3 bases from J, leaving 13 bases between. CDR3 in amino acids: CASSTGFVSNEKLFF. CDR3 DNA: TGTGCCAGCAGCACCGGATTTGTGTCTAATGAAAAACTGTTTTTT.

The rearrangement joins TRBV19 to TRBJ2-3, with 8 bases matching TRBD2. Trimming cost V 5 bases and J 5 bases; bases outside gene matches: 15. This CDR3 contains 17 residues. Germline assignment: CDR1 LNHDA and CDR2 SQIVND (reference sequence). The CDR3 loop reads CASSPSPYPGLVDTQYF. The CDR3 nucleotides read TGTGCCAGTAGTCCCTCCCCCTACCCGGGACTAGTAGATACGCAGTATTTT.

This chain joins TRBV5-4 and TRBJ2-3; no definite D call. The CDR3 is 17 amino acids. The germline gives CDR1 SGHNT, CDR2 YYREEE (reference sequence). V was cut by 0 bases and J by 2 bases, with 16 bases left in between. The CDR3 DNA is TGTGCCAGCAGCTTGGTAGGACGCCAGTTGTACACAGATACGCAGTATTTT. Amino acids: CASSLVGRQLYTDTQYF.

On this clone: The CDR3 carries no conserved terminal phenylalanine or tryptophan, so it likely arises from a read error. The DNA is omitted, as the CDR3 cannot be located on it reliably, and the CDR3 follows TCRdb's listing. The CDR3 sequence: CASSPTRTGASRL. This sequence joins TRBV7-9 and TRBJ1-1; the table calls TRBD1, which could not be checked here. The CDR3 length equals 13 residues, ends included. Germline V CDR1 and CDR2: SEHNR, FQNEAQ (reference sequence).

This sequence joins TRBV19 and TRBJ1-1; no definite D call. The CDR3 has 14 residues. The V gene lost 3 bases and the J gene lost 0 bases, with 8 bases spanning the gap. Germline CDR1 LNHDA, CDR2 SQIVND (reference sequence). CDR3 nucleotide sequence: TGTGCCAGTAGTATCCCGGGTCTGAACACTGAAGCTTTCTTT. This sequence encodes CASSIPGLNTEAFF.

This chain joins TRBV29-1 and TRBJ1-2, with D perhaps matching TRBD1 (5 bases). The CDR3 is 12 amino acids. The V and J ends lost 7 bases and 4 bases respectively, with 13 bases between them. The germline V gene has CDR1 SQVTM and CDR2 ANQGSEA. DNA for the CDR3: TGCAGCGCCCTCTTGGGGGGCTATGGCTACACCTTC. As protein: CSALLGGYGYTF.

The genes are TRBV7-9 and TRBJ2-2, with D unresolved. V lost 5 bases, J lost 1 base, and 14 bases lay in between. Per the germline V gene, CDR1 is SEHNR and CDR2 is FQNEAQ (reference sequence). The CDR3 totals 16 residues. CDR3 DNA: TGTGCCAGCAGCCGAGAAGTTGCAGGGAACACCGGGGAGCTGTTTTTT. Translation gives CASSREVAGNTGELFF.

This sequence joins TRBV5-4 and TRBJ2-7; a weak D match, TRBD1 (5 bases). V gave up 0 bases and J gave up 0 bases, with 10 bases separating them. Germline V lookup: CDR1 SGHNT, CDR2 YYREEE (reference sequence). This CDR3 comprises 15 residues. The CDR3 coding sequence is TGTGCCAGCAGCTTGGACAGGATAAGCTCCTACGAGCAGTACTTC. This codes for CASSLDRISSYEQYF.

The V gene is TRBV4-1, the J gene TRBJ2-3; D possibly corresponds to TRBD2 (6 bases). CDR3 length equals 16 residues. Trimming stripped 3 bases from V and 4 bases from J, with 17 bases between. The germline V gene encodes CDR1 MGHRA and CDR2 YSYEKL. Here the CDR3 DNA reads TGCGCCAGCAGCCAGGCCCGGGACTCCCGCGCAGATACGCAGTATTTT. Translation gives CASSQARDSRADTQYF.

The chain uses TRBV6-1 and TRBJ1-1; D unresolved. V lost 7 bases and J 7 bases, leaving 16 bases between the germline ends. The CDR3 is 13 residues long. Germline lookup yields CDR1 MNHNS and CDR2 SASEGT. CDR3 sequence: CASIPFRALEAFF. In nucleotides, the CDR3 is TGTGCCAGCATTCCCTTTAGGGCACTTGAAGCTTTCTTT.